This entry describes one T cell receptor beta chain. Profiled with immunoSEQ multiplex PCR; TCRdb holds only in-frame clones, not every one. The table lists around 400,000 clones, 80% to 90% of them singletons. V was shortened by 1 base and J by 2 bases, with 15 bases between the two germline ends. The germline V gene has CDR1 SGHRS and CDR2 YFSETQ. This CDR3 is 17 amino acids long. This specimen belongs to a study of blood T cell repertoires in COVID-19. Turning to the study itself: PBMCs, B-cell-depleted T cells, or T cells were the source of the cDNA or gDNA that made up the material.

Seattle patients were enrolled during active infection and followed longitudinally. The clonotype was recovered from a woman aged 55-70 years with COVID-19, enrolled during active disease. The rearrangement joins TRBV5-1 to TRBJ2-2, with D possibly matching TRBD1 (5 bases). What was sequenced was peripheral blood. This CDR3 is CASSLMSGRSNTGELFF. CDR3 DNA: TGCGCCAGCAGCTTGATGTCAGGGCGGAGTAACACCGGGGAGCTGTTTTTT. The full variable domain, completed using reference TRBV5-1 and TRBJ2-2, is KAGVTQTPRYLIKTRGQQVTLSCSPISGHRSVSWYQQTPGQGLQFLFEYFSETQRNKGNFPGRFSGRQFSNSRSEMNVSTLELGDSALYLCASSLMSGRSNTGELFFGEGSRLTVL.